These T cell receptor beta chains were read from a single sample in a study of Graves' ophthalmopathy and Graves' hyperthyroidism. TCRdb redid the calling of the multiplex PCR reads with MiXCR, one entry per CDR3 protein. The sample has about 160,000 distinct CDR3 sequences, around 39% seen once. Sequencing was carried out using peripheral blood. These receptors were taken from a man aged 25-45 years with Graves' ophthalmopathy. The CDR3 runs from the conserved cysteine through the conserved F or W. The D gene is left open where the match is weak. Clone size is shown for a subset of rows, as once, few, many or a class of expanded clone.

j_call cdr3_length clone_size d_call v_call cdr3_nt cdr3_aa
TRBJ2-7 13 . . TRBV28 TGTGCCAGCAGTTCCGGGACTCTCTTGGAGCAGTACTTC CASSSGTLLEQYF
TRBJ1-3 16 many . TRBV11-2 TGTGCCAGCAGCCCCCGGGGGGGAAGCTCTGGAAACACCATATATTTT CASSPRGGSSGNTIYF
TRBJ2-5 12 . . TRBV28 TGTGCCAGCAGTTTAGACCTTTTGGCCCAGTACTTC CASSLDLLAQYF
TRBJ2-7 15 . TRBD2 TRBV19 TGTGCCAGTAGTAGTATACTAGCGGGTTTCTACGAGCAGTACTTC CASSSILAGFYEQYF
TRBJ1-2 16 many . TRBV5-1 TGCGCCAGCAGCGCAAACAGGGAAGGTCTTACCTATGGCTACACCTTC CASSANREGLTYGYTF
TRBJ1-1 13 . . TRBV30 TGTGCCTGGAGTGTCGGTGTGAACACTGAAGCTTTCTTT CAWSVGVNTEAFF
TRBJ2-7 15 . . TRBV4-2 TGTGCCAGCAGCCAAGATCCCCAGGTTTACTACGAGCAGTACTTC CASSQDPQVYYEQYF
TRBJ2-6 15 . . TRBV9 TGTGCCAGCAGCGTAGTGTCGTCGCGGGCCAACGTCCTGACTTTC CASSVVSSRANVLTF
TRBJ2-5 14 . . TRBV11-2 TGTGCCAGCAGCCTCAGGGGGGTCCAAGAGACCCAGTACTTC CASSLRGVQETQYF
TRBJ2-7 12 many . TRBV20-1 TGCAGTGCTAGGCAAACTTTAGACGAGCAGTACTTC CSARQTLDEQYF
TRBJ2-7 17 many . TRBV28 TGTGCCAGCAGTTTCAACCAGGGAAGAGCTTCGTTTTACGAGCAGTACTTC CASSFNQGRASFYEQYF
TRBJ2-7 15 few . TRBV30 TGTGCCTGGAGCGGGGGAGGGGGATCAGACTATGAGCAGTACTTC CAWSGGGGSDYEQYF
TRBJ2-2 13 few . TRBV6-1 TGTGCCAGCAGTGAATCGGGCACCGGGGAGCTGTTTTTT CASSESGTGELFF